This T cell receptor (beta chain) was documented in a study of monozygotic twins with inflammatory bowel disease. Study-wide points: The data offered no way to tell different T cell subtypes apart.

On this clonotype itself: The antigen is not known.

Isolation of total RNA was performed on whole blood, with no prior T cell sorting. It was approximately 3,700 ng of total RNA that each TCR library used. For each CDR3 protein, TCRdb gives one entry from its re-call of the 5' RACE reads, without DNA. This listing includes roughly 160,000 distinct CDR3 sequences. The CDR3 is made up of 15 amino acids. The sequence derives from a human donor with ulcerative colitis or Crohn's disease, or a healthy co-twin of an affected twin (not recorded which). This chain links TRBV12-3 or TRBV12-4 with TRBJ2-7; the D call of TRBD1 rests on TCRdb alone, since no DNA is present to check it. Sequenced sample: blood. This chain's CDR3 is CASSDGGSTRGEQYF.